This section outlines one TCR beta chain sequence together with its context. The data derive from a study of blood T cell repertoires in COVID-19. Overall study: Italy, Spain and the United States were the sources of the convalescent and acute COVID-19 samples. Nucleic acid was either cDNA or gDNA, and it came from T cells, B-cell-depleted T cells, or PBMCs.

In the authors' workflow: Amplifying reference gene primers gave estimates of nucleated cell counts. The method was immunoSEQ multiplex PCR; TCRdb's version includes in-frame clones alone and lacks a portion of them. The V and J calls and clone size are taken from that table; D and trimming were inferred from the DNA. Here the sample spans about 88,000 clones, roughly 90% being singletons. V lost 4 bases, J lost 8 bases, and 8 bases stayed unmatched. In germline, CDR1 is MDHEN, CDR2 SYDVKM. The CDR3 sequence is 15 residues long. The sample comprised peripheral blood. The clonotype originates from a man aged 55 to 70 with acute or convalescent COVID-19. V gene TRBV28 combines with J gene TRBJ2-1; 10 nucleotides align to TRBD2. DNA for the CDR3: TGTGCCAGCAGTTCCAGTCCAGCGGGAGGGCATGAGCAGTTCTTC. The encoded protein is CASSSSPAGGHEQFF.